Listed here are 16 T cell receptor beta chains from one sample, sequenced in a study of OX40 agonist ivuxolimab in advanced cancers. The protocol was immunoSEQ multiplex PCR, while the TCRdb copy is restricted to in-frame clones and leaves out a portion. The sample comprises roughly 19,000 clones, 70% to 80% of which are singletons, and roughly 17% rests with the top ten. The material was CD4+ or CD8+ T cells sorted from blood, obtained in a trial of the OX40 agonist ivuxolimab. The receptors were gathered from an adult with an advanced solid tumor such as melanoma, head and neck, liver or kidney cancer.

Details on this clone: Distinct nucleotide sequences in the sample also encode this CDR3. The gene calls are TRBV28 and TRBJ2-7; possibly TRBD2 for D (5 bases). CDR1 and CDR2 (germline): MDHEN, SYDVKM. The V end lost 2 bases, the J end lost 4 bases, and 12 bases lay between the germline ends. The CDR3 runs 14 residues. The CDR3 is CASSLSGSGYEQYF. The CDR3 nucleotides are TGTGCCAGCAGTTTAAGTGGGAGCGGTTACGAGCAGTACTTC.

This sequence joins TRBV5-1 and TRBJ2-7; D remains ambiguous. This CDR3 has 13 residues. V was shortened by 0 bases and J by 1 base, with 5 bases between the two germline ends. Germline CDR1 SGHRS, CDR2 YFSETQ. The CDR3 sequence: CASSLVESYEQYF. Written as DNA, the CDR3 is TGCGCCAGCAGCTTGGTGGAGTCCTACGAGCAGTACTTC.

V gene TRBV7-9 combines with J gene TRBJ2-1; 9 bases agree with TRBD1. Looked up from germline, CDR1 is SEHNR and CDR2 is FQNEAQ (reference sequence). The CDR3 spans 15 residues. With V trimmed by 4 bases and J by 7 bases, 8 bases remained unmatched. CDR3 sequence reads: CASSSRDREDNEQFF. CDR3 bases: TGTGCCAGCAGCTCCCGGGACAGGGAGGATAATGAGCAGTTCTTC.

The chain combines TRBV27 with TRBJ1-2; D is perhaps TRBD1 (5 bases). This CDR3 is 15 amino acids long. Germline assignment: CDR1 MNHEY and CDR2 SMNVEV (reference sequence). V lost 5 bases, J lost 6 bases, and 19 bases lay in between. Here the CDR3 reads CASSVGGRGPHGYTF. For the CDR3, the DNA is TGTGCCAGCAGTGTCGGGGGTCGAGGACCCCATGGCTACACCTTC.

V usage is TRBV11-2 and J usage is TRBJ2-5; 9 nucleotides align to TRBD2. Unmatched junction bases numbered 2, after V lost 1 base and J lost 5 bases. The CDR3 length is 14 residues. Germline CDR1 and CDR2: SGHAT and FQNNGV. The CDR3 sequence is CASSLVAGAETQYF. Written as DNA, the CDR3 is TGTGCCAGCAGCTTAGTAGCGGGAGCGGAGACCCAGTACTTC.

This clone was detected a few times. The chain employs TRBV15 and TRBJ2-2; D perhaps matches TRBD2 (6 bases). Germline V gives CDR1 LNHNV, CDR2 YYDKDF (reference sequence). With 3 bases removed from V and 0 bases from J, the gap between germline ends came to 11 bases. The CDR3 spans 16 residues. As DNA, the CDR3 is TGTGCCACCAGCAGGAGGGACTCCCCGAACACCGGGGAGCTGTTTTTT. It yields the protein CATSRRDSPNTGELFF.

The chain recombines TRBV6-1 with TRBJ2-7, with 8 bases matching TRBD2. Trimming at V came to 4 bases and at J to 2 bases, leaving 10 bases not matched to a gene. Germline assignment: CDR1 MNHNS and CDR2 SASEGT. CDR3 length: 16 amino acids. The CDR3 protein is CASSGSGGRRPYEQYF. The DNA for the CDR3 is TGTGCCAGCAGTGGCTCGGGCGGGAGGAGACCCTACGAGCAGTACTTC.

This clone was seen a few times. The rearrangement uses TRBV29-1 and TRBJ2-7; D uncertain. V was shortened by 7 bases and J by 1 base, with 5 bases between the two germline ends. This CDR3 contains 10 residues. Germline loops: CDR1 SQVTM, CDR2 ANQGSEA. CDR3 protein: CSAISYEQYF. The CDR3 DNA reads TGCAGCGCCATTTCCTACGAGCAGTACTTC.

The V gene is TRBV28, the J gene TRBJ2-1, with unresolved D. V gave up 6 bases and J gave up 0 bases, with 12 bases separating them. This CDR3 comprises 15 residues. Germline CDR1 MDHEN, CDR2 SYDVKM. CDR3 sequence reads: CASRAPTSSYNEQFF. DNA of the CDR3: TGTGCCAGCAGAGCACCGACTTCCTCCTACAATGAGCAGTTCTTC. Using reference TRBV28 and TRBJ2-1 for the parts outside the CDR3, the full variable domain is DVKVTQSSRYLVKRTGEKVFLECVQDMDHENMFWYRQDPGLGLRLIYFSYDVKMKEKGDIPEGYSVSREKKERFSLILESASTNQTSMYLCASRAPTSSYNEQFFGPGTRLTVL.

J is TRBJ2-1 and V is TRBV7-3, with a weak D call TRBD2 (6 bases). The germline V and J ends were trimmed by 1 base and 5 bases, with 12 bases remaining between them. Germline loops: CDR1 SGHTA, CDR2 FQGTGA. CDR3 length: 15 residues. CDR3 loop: CASSLIAGTHNEQFF. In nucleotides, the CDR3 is TGTGCCAGCAGCTTAATTGCGGGAACTCACAATGAGCAGTTCTTC.

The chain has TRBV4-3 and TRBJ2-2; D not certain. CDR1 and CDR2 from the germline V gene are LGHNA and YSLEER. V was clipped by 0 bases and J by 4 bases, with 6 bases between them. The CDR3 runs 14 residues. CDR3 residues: CASSQDRFTGELFF. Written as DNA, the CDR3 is TGCGCCAGCAGCCAAGACAGGTTCACCGGGGAGCTGTTTTTT.

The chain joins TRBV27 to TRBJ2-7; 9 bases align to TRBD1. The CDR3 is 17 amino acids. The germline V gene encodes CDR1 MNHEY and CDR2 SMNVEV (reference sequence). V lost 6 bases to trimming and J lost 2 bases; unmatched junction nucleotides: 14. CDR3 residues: CASREQGAGLRAYEQYF. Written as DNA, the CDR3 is TGTGCCAGCAGGGAACAGGGGGCAGGACTCCGGGCCTACGAGCAGTACTTC.

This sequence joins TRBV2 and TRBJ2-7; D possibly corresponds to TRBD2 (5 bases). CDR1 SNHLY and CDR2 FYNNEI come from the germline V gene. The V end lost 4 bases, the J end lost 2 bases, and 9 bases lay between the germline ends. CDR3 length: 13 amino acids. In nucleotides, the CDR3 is TGTGCCAGCAGTGTTTCCGGGGCCTACGAGCAGTACTTC. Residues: CASSVSGAYEQYF.

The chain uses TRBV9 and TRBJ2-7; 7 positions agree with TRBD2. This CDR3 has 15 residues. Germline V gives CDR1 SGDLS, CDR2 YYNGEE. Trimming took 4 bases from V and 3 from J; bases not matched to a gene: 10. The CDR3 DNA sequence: TGTGCCAGCAGCATTTCCGGGACTAACAACTACGAGCAGTACTTC. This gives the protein CASSISGTNNYEQYF.

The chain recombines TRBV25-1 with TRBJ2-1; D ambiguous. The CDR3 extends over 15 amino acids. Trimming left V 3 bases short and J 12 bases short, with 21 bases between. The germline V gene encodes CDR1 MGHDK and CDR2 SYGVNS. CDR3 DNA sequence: TGTGCCAGCAGTGATCTATTAGGAGAGGCCCGACCGCAGTTCTTC. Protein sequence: CASSDLLGEARPQFF.

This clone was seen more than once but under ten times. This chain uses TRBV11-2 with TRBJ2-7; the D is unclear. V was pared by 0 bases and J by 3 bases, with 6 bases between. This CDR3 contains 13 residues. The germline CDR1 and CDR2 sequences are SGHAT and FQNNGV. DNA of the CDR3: TGTGCCAGCAGCTTAGACTCTAGCTACGAGCAGTACTTC. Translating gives CASSLDSSYEQYF.